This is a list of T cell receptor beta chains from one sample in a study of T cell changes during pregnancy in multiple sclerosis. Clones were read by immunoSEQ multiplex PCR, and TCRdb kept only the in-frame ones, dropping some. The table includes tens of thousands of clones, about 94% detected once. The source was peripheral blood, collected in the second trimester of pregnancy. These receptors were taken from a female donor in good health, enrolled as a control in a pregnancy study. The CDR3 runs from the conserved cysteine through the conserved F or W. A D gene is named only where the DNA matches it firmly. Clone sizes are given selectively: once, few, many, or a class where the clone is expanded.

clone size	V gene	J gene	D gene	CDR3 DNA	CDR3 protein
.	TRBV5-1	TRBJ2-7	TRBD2	TGCGCCAGCAGCTTGCTAGCGGGAACCGAGCAGTACTTC	CASSLLAGTEQYF
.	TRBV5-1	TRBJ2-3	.	TGCGCCAGCAGCCCTGGGCAGGGCACAGATACGCAGTATTTT	CASSPGQGTDTQYF
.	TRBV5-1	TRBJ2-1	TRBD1	TGCGCCAGCAGCTTAGGGAGGCCCGGGACAGGGGGCTACAATGAGCAGTTCTTC	CASSLGRPGTGGYNEQFF
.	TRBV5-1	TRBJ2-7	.	TGCGCCAGCAGCGAAGCACTACCCCCCTACGAGCAGTACTTC	CASSEALPPYEQYF
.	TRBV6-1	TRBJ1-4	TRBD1	TGTGCCAGCAGTTCGGGACAGCTCAATGAAAAACTGTTTTTT	CASSSGQLNEKLFF
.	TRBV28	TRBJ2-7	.	TGTGCCAGCAGGGGGGGAGCGATTCCGTACGAGCAGTACTTC	CASRGGAIPYEQYF
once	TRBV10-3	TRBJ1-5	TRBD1	TGTGCCATCAGCGCGACAGGGGACAGCAATCAGCCCCAGCATTTT	CAISATGDSNQPQHF
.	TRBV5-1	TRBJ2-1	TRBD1	TGCGCCAGCAGCCCGGGACAGGCTAGCTCCTACAATGAGCAGTTCTTC	CASSPGQASSYNEQFF
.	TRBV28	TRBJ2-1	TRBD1	TGTGCCAGCACCCGGCTGAGGACAGGGAGACACAATGAGCAGTTCTTC	CASTRLRTGRHNEQFF
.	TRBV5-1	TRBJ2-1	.	TGCGCCAGCAGCCCCCCCGGAGGAGGGGGCGGCAATGAGCAGTTCTTC	CASSPPGGGGGNEQFF
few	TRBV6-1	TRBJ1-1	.	TGTGCCAGCAGTGAAGTGGCTACTACCACTGAAGCTTTCTTT	CASSEVATTTEAFF
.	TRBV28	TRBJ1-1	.	TGTGCCAGCTTCCTCAAGGGGGTGGAACCTTTCTTT	CASFLKGVEPFF
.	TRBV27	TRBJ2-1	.	TGTGCCAGCAGTTTAGAGGCCGGCAGGGGAAGCAATGAGCAGTTCTTC	CASSLEAGRGSNEQFF
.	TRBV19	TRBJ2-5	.	TGTGCCAGTACCAAGGTACAGGGAGAGACCCAGTACTTC	CASTKVQGETQYF
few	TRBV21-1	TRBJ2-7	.	TGTGCCAGCAGCAAAGGCCCAAAACTAGTAATCAGATACTTC	CASSKGPKLVIRYF
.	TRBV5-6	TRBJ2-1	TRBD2	TGTGCCAGCAGCTTGGCCAATAGCGGGAGCCCTCCCGACAATGAGCAGTTCTTC	CASSLANSGSPPDNEQFF
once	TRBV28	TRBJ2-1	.	TGTGCCAGCAGCCACGGCAATGAGCAGTTCTTC	CASSHGNEQFF
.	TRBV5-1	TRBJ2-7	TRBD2	TGCGCCAGCAGCGAAAGCTTTAGCGGGGGTAGCTCCTACGAGCAGTACTTC	CASSESFSGGSSYEQYF
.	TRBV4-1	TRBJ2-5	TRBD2	TGCGCCAGCAGCCATAGACTAGCGGGAAAAGAGACCCAGTACTTC	CASSHRLAGKETQYF
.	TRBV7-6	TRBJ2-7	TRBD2	TGTGCCAGCAGCTTAAGGACTAGTTCCCACGAGCAGTACTTC	CASSLRTSSHEQYF
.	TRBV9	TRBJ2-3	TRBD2	TGTGCCAGCAGCGCCACCGGGGGGGCCCGCACAGATACGCAGTATTTT	CASSATGGARTDTQYF
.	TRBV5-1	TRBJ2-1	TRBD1	TGCGCCAGCAGCACCCTTCCGGGACAGGGTGGTGAGCAGTTCTTC	CASSTLPGQGGEQFF
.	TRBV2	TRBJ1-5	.	TGTGCCAGCAGTGAATGGGGGGGGCGGGATCAGCCCCAGCATTTT	CASSEWGGRDQPQHF
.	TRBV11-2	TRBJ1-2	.	TGTGCCAGCAGCTTAGGGGAGGGGACGGTGGGGGGCTACACCTTC	CASSLGEGTVGGYTF
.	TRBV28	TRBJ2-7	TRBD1	TGTGCCAGCAGGCCGGGACAGGGACACGAGCAGTACTTC	CASRPGQGHEQYF
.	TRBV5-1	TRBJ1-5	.	TGCGCCAGCAGCTCGGGACATCCTAATCAGCCCCAGCATTTT	CASSSGHPNQPQHF
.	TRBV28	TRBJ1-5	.	TGTGCCAGCAGTTTGGGCTCCTGGGGCAATCAGCCCCAGCATTTT	CASSLGSWGNQPQHF
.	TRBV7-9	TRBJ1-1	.	TGTGCCAGCAGCCCTCCCAGGCACACTGAAGCTTTCTTT	CASSPPRHTEAFF
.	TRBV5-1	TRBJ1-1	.	TGCGCCAGCAGCTTGCAGGAGAACACTGAAGCTTTCTTT	CASSLQENTEAFF
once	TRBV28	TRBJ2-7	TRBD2	TGTGCCAGCAGGTCGGGACTAGCGGGAGTCCACGAGCAGTACTTC	CASRSGLAGVHEQYF
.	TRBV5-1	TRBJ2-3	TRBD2	TGCGCCAGCAGCGGGGGGAGTAGCGGGAGAGGAGATACGCAGTATTTT	CASSGGSSGRGDTQYF
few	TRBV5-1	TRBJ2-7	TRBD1	TGCGCCAGCAGCTTGGAGGGACAGGGGGCCGACGAGCAGTACTTC	CASSLEGQGADEQYF
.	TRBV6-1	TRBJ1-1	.	TGTGCCAGCAGTGACAGGGTGTCCGGGACTGAAGCTTTCTTT	CASSDRVSGTEAFF